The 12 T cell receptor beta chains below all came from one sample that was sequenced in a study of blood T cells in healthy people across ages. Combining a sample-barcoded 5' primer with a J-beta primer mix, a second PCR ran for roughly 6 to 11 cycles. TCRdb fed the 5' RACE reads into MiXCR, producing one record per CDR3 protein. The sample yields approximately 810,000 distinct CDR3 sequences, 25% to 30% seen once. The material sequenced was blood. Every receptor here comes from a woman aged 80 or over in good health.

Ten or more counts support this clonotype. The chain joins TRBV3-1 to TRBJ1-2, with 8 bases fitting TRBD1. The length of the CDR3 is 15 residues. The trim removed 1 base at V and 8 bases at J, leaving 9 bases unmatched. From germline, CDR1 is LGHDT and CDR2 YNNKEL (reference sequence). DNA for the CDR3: TGTGCCAGCAGCCAAGCGGGACAGGTCGGGAGCGGCTACACCTTC. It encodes CASSQAGQVGSGYTF. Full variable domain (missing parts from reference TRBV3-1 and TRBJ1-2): DTAVSQTPKYLVTQMGNDKSIKCEQNLGHDTMYWYKQDSKKFLKIMFSYNNKELIINETVPNRFSPKSPDKAHLNLHINSLELGDSAVYFCASSQAGQVGSGYTFGSGTRLTVV.

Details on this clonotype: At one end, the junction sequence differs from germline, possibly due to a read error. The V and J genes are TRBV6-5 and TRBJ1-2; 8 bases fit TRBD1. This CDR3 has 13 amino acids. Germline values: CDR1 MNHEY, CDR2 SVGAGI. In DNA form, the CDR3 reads TGTGCCAGCAGTGGCGCAGGGGGCTTTGGCCACACCTTC. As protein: CASSGAGGFGHTF.

The CDR3 bases are TGTGCCAGCAGCTTAGAGGGGACCGTCCTGACTTTC. As protein: CASSLEGTVLTF. This rearrangement joins TRBV7-9 to TRBJ2-6; D is perhaps TRBD1 or TRBD2 (5 bases each). The CDR3 is 12 residues long. V was cut by 1 base and J by 12 bases, with 7 bases left in between. Germline V gene data show CDR1 as SEHNR and CDR2 as FQNEAQ (reference sequence). Full variable domain (outside the CDR3, taken from reference TRBV7-9 and TRBJ2-6): DTGVSQNPRHKITKRGQNVTFRCDPISEHNRLYWYRQTLGQGPEFLTYFQNEAQLEKSRLLSDRFSAERPKGSFSTLEIQRTEQGDSAMYLCASSLEGTVLTFGAGSRLTVL.

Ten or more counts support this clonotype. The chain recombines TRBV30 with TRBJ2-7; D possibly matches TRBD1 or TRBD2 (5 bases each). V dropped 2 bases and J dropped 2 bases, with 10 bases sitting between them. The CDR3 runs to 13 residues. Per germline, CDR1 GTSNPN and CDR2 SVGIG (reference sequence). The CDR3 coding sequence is TGTGCCTGGAGTATTCTGGGACCCTACGAGCAGTACTTC. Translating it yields CAWSILGPYEQYF.

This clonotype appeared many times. The CDR3 nucleotides are TGTGCCAGCAGCGAAGTGGGGGGCTGGGGCTCCTATAATTCACCCCTCCACTTT. Encoded protein: CASSEVGGWGSYNSPLHF. This sequence joins TRBV7-2 and TRBJ1-6; a possible D gene is TRBD1 (6 bases). Trimming took 5 bases from V and 0 from J, leaving 17 bases between them. Germline V CDR1 and CDR2: SGHTA, FQGNSA. CDR3 length: 18 residues.

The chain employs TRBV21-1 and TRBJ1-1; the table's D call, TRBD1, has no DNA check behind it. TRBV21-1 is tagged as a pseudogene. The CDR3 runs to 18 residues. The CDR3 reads CASRVGGGQGAKNTEAFF. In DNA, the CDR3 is TGTGCCAGCAGGGTCGGGGGAGGACAGGGGGCGAAGAACACTGAAGCTTTCTTT.

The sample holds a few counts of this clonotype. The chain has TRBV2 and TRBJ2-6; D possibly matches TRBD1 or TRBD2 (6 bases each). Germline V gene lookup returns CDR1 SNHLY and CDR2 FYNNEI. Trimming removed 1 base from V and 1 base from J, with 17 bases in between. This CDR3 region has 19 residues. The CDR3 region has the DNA TGTGCCAGCAGTGAAGACGGAGGGGCAGGGGCTTCTGGGGCCAACGTCCTGACTTTC. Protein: CASSEDGGAGASGANVLTF.

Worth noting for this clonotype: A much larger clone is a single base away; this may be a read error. CDR3 amino acids: CTSSQHATNEKLFF. In DNA form, the CDR3 reads TGTACCAGCAGCCAACACGCAACTAATGAAAAACTGTTTTTT. This rearrangement joins TRBV7-2 to TRBJ1-4, with D unclear. The V gene lost 5 bases and the J gene lost 0 bases, with 7 bases spanning the gap. The CDR3 spans 14 residues. From germline, CDR1 is SGHTA and CDR2 FQGNSA.

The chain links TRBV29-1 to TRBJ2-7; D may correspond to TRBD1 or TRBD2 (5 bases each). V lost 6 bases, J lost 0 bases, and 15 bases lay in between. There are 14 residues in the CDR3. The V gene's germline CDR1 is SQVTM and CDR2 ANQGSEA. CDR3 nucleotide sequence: TGCAGCGTGACCCTATGGGGGAGCTCCTACGAGCAGTACTTC. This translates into CSVTLWGSSYEQYF.

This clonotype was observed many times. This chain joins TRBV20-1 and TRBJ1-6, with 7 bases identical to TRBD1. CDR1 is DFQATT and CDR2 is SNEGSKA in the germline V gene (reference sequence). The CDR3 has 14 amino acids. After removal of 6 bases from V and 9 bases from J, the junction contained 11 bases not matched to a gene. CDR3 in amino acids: CSAPDSGGTSPLHF. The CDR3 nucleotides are TGCAGTGCCCCCGACTCAGGGGGTACTTCACCCCTCCACTTT.

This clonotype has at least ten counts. The CDR3: CSAKGTGLSPLHF. In DNA form, the CDR3 reads TGCAGTGCTAAAGGGACAGGCCTCTCACCCCTCCACTTT. The rearrangement uses TRBV20-1 and TRBJ1-6, with 8 bases lining up with TRBD1. V lost 4 bases, J lost 10 bases, and 6 bases stayed unmatched. The germline gives CDR1 DFQATT, CDR2 SNEGSKA (reference sequence). The length of the CDR3 is 13 residues.

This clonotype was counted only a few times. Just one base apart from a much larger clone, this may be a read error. The CDR3: CRAGLGAFEQYF. The DNA for the CDR3 is TGCAGGGCAGGTTTAGGTGCTTTCGAGCAGTACTTC. The chain uses TRBV20-1 and TRBJ2-4; unclear D gene. The end of the DNA fits TRBJ2-7 better, so the J call may be wrong. Germline CDR1 and CDR2: DFQATT and SNEGSKA (reference sequence). The CDR3 sequence is 12 residues long.